Sequencing of this T cell receptor beta chain was carried out in a study of shared clonotypes between healthy human individuals. About the research overall: A couple of women and three men aged 18 to 49 served as donors. Donors had three CD4 naive, three CD4 memory, two CD8 naive and one CD8 memory plate apiece. Overall study results and limits: In contrast to clonotypes shared by all four donors, non-shared clonotypes had lower generation probabilities.

For this clone: The antigen remains undetermined.

In germline, CDR1 is KGHSH, CDR2 LQKENI. Trimming took 4 bases from V and 0 from J, leaving 11 bases between them. There are 15 residues in the CDR3. CD45RO-negative, CCR7-positively selected cells formed the naive CD8 fraction, excluding terminally differentiated effector memory CD45RA+ cells. In the authors' methods: Junction-only sequences produced by ImmunoSEQ had no quality scores, so filtering differed. Measured with immunoSEQ multiplex PCR; TCRdb has only the in-frame clones, and not every one. Clone size and V and J calls were adopted from that table, with D and trimming inferred from the DNA. This table has about 580,000 clones, roughly 98% appearing once.

The receptor's source is a man aged 30 to 45 in good health. The source material was naive CD8+ T cells sorted from blood. This sequence joins TRBV18 and TRBJ2-3, with D perhaps TRBD1 (5 bases). The CDR3 DNA sequence: TGTGCCAGCTCACTGAGACAGACTAGCACAGATACGCAGTATTTT. Its protein product is CASSLRQTSTDTQYF. The full variable domain, completed using reference TRBV18 and TRBJ2-3, is NAGVMQNPRHLVRRRGQEARLRCSPMKGHSHVYWYRQLPEEGLKFMVYLQKENIIDESGMPKERFSAEFPKEGPSILRIQQVVRGDSAAYFCASSLRQTSTDTQYFGPGTRLTVL.